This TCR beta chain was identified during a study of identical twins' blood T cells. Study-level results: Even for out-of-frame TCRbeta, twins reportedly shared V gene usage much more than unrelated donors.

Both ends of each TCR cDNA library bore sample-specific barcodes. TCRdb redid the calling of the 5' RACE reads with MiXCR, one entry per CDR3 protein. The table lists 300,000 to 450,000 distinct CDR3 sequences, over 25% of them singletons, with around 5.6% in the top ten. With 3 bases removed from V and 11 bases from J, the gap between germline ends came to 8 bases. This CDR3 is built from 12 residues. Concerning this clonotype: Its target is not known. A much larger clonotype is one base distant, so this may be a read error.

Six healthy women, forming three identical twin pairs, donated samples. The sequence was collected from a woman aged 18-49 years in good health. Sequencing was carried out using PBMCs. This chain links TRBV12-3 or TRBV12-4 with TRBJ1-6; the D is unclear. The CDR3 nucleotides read TGTGCCAGCAGTTTCACCAATCCACCCCTCCACTTT. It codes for CASSFTNPPLHF.